Described below is a single T cell receptor beta chain sequence and its context. These data belong to a study of blood T cell repertoires in COVID-19. Study context: Acute-phase and convalescent COVID-19 samples originated in the United States, Italy and Spain. T cells, B-cell-depleted T cells, or PBMCs supplied cDNA or gDNA.

Trimming took 0 bases from V and 4 from J, leaving 21 bases between them. CDR1 is LGHNT and CDR2 is FRNRAP in the germline V gene. The CDR3 is 18 residues long. Sequencing was performed with immunoSEQ multiplex PCR; in TCRdb, only in-frame clones are kept and a portion is missing. The sample holds 40,000 or so clones, approximately 91% seen once. Specimen: peripheral blood. The chain has TRBV12-5 and TRBJ1-2, with a possible D match to TRBD1 (5 bases). The receptor comes from a human donor in a cohort sampled during active COVID-19. CDR3 in amino acids: CASGLVPRIRGNSYGYTF. The CDR3, as DNA: TGTGCTAGTGGTTTGGTTCCCCGTATTCGGGGGAACTCCTATGGCTACACCTTC. The full variable domain, completed using reference TRBV12-5 and TRBJ1-2, is DARVTQTPRHKVTEMGQEVTMRCQPILGHNTVFWYRQTMMQGLELLAYFRNRAPLDDSGMPKDRFSAEMPDATLATLKIQPSEPRDSAVYFCASGLVPRIRGNSYGYTFGSGTRLTVV.